Below, 25 T cell receptor beta chains from the same sample are listed, as sequenced in a study of brain T cells in children with intractable seizures. The protocol was immunoSEQ multiplex PCR, while the TCRdb copy is restricted to in-frame clones and leaves out a portion. The repertoire includes about 320,000 clones, 85% to 95% of them detected once, and under 7% sits in the top ten. Time point described: blood from clinic visit 5 months post-surgery; TSC patient then seizure free. Source: peripheral blood, taken approximately 5 months after surgery. Source of these receptors: a boy under three years old with tuberous sclerosis and intractable seizures.

V usage is TRBV9 and J usage is TRBJ1-6; unclear D gene. Germline V gene data show CDR1 as SGDLS and CDR2 as YYNGEE. Between the trimmed V and J ends, which lost 0 bases and 6 bases, there was a span of 7 bases. This CDR3 has 14 amino acids. CDR3 DNA: TGTGCCAGCAGCGTAGAACTGAGTAATTCACCCCTCCACTTT. Protein sequence: CASSVELSNSPLHF.

The chain combines TRBV18 with TRBJ1-6, with 9 nucleotides matching TRBD1. The germline gives CDR1 KGHSH, CDR2 LQKENI. This CDR3 has 15 residues. The trim removed 6 bases at V and 10 bases at J, leaving 10 bases unmatched. The DNA of the CDR3 is TGTGCCAGCTCCGTGGTGGACAGGGGAGACTCACCCCTCCACTTT. This translates into CASSVVDRGDSPLHF. Using reference TRBV18 and TRBJ1-6 for the parts outside the CDR3, the full variable domain is NAGVMQNPRHLVRRRGQEARLRCSPMKGHSHVYWYRQLPEEGLKFMVYLQKENIIDESGMPKERFSAEFPKEGPSILRIQQVVRGDSAAYFCASSVVDRGDSPLHFGNGTRLTVT.

This chain connects TRBV19 to TRBJ2-2; perhaps TRBD2 as D (5 bases). Germline CDR1 reads LNHDA; CDR2 reads SQIVND (reference sequence). Trimming removed 2 bases from V and 3 bases from J, with 7 bases in between. This CDR3 has 14 amino acids. DNA for the CDR3: TGTGCCAGTAGTATAAGGACTTACACCGGGGAGCTGTTTTTT. Translated: CASSIRTYTGELFF.

The CDR3 bases are TGTGCCTGGAGTTATAACGGAGGAGGGAATTCACCCCTCCACTTT. Amino acids: CAWSYNGGGNSPLHF. The J gene is TRBJ1-6, the V gene TRBV30; D remains unclear. V was clipped by 2 bases and J by 7 bases, with 15 bases between them. The CDR3 is made up of 15 amino acids. The germline gives CDR1 GTSNPN, CDR2 SVGIG (reference sequence). The complete variable domain, with remaining parts taken from reference TRBV30 and TRBJ1-6, reads SQTIHQWPATLVQPVGSPLSLECTVEGTSNPNLYWYRQAAGRGLQLLFYSVGIGQISSEVPQNLSASRPQDRQFILSSKKLLLSDSGFYLCAWSYNGGGNSPLHFGNGTRLTVT.

The chain combines TRBV11-1 with TRBJ2-7, with 10 bases matching TRBD1. The V gene's germline CDR1 is SGHAT and CDR2 FQDESV (reference sequence). This CDR3 contains 14 residues. The trim removed 4 bases at V and 6 bases at J, leaving 6 bases unmatched. In DNA, the CDR3 is TGTGCCAGCAGCTATCGGACAGGGGGAGCCGAGCAGTACTTC. Translating gives CASSYRTGGAEQYF.

This clone came up a few times. This rearrangement joins TRBV30 to TRBJ2-7; possibly TRBD2 for D (6 bases). CDR1 GTSNPN and CDR2 SVGIG come from the germline V gene (reference sequence). V lost 5 bases and J lost 5, with 13 bases in between. The CDR3 totals 12 residues. The CDR3 reads CAWRESGDEQYF. The CDR3 DNA reads TGTGCCTGGCGGGAGAGTGGCGACGAGCAGTACTTC.

The chain employs TRBV6-5 and TRBJ2-7, with D perhaps matching TRBD1 (5 bases). This CDR3 has 11 residues. Germline V gene sequence: CDR1 MNHEY, CDR2 SVGAGI. Trimming cost V 8 bases and J 2 bases, with 7 bases left between them. The CDR3 is CASVGAYEQYF. The CDR3 DNA reads TGTGCCAGCGTAGGGGCCTACGAGCAGTACTTC.

This clone occurred once. For the CDR3, the DNA is TGCGCCAGCAGCCAAGAATTCCGCGTCGCGACAGGATTCTACGAGCAGTACTTC. Encoded protein: CASSQEFRVATGFYEQYF. V is TRBV4-1 and J is TRBJ2-7, with TRBD1 as a possible D gene (6 bases). The CDR3 is made up of 18 amino acids. V was pared by 0 bases and J by 3 bases, with 21 bases between. The germline gives CDR1 MGHRA, CDR2 YSYEKL.

This chain connects TRBV6-5 to TRBJ1-6, with D perhaps TRBD1 (5 bases). Germline V gives CDR1 MNHEY, CDR2 SVGAGI. The CDR3 covers 15 residues. V was cut by 2 bases and J by 9 bases, with 14 bases left in between. CDR3 bases: TGTGCCAGCAGTTACGTAGGGGACCATGGTTCACCCCTCCACTTT. Its protein product is CASSYVGDHGSPLHF.

V and J are TRBV5-5 and TRBJ1-1; 9 bases map to TRBD1. The trim removed 9 bases at V and 5 bases at J, leaving 2 bases unmatched. CDR1 SGHKS and CDR2 YYEKEE come from the germline V gene (reference sequence). The CDR3 consists of 11 residues. In DNA form, the CDR3 reads TGTGCCAAAGGACAGGGGACTGAAGCTTTCTTT. The encoded protein is CAKGQGTEAFF.

The chain is built from TRBV7-9 and TRBJ1-3; TRBD1 agrees at 7 bases. This CDR3 has 18 amino acids. V shed 3 bases and J 3 bases; nucleotides not matched to a gene: 14. Germline values: CDR1 SEHNR, CDR2 FQNEAQ (reference sequence). CDR3 DNA sequence: TGTGCCAGCAGCTTTTTCTCCAATAAGGGGGCTGGTGGAAACACCATATATTTT. This encodes CASSFFSNKGAGGNTIYF.

This clone was detected once. The chain couples TRBV3-1 (or the pseudogene TRBV3-2) to TRBJ2-7; 10 bases are shared with TRBD2. Trimming cost V 3 bases and J 5 bases; bases outside gene matches: 4. This CDR3 contains 14 residues. Looked up from germline, CDR1 is LGHDT and CDR2 is YNNKEL (reference sequence). CDR3 loop: CASSHLAGGHEQYF. CDR3 in DNA: TGTGCCAGCAGCCATTTAGCGGGGGGCCACGAGCAGTACTTC.

This rearrangement joins TRBV4-1 to TRBJ1-5; tentatively, D is TRBD1 (5 bases). The CDR3 spans 14 residues. V was trimmed by 5 bases and J by 4 bases, leaving 12 bases between them. The germline V gene has CDR1 MGHRA and CDR2 YSYEKL. Here the CDR3 reads CASSDTGRNQPQHF. DNA of the CDR3: TGCGCCAGCAGCGACACGGGACGGAATCAGCCCCAGCATTTT.

This chain links TRBV6-5 with TRBJ2-1, with unresolved D. The CDR3 has 14 residues. Trimming took off 5 bases at V and 0 bases at J, with 8 bases between the two ends. CDR1 is MNHEY, CDR2 SVGAGI, per germline. The CDR3 DNA reads as TGTGCCAGCAGTACCGTAAACTCCTACAATGAGCAGTTCTTC. Translating it yields CASSTVNSYNEQFF.

This clone was recorded only once. The chain couples TRBV4-1 to TRBJ2-2; D possibly corresponds to TRBD1 (6 bases). V gave up 0 bases and J gave up 7 bases, with 12 bases separating them. This CDR3 is 15 amino acids long. The germline CDR1 and CDR2 sequences are MGHRA and YSYEKL. The CDR3 sequence is CASSQDQGLDGELFF. The CDR3, as DNA: TGCGCCAGCAGCCAAGATCAGGGGCTGGACGGGGAGCTGTTTTTT.

This CDR3 reads CASSRQGAKGGYTF. CDR3 coding DNA: TGTGCCAGCAGTAGACAGGGGGCAAAGGGTGGCTACACCTTC. The chain employs TRBV28 and TRBJ1-2; 10 bases agree with TRBD1. The V gene's germline CDR1 is MDHEN and CDR2 SYDVKM. CDR3 length equals 14 residues. The V segment lost 5 bases and the J segment 7 bases; nucleotides outside the gene matches: 7.

This chain uses TRBV11-3 with TRBJ2-3; weak D call: TRBD2 (5 bases). Germline assignment: CDR1 SGHNT and CDR2 YENEEA. The CDR3 length is 17 residues. Trimming stripped 5 bases from V and 5 bases from J, with 23 bases between. This CDR3 is CASSRRLLGGWKDTQYF. CDR3 nucleotides: TGTGCCAGCAGCCGTCGCTTATTGGGCGGGTGGAAAGATACGCAGTATTTT.

The chain links TRBV3-1 (or the pseudogene TRBV3-2) to TRBJ2-7; TRBD1 is a possible D gene (6 bases). Germline V lookup: CDR1 LGHDT, CDR2 YNNKEL (reference sequence). The CDR3 is 13 residues long. V lost 2 bases to trimming and J lost 6 bases, with 11 bases between them. In DNA form, the CDR3 reads TGTGCCAGCAGCCAAAAACAGGGATGCGAGCAGTACTTC. Encoded protein: CASSQKQGCEQYF.

This chain joins TRBV18 and TRBJ2-7; D gene uncertain. V lost 1 base to trimming and J lost 6 bases, with 10 bases between them. In germline, CDR1 is KGHSH, CDR2 LQKENI. The CDR3 has 13 residues. The CDR3 loop reads CASSPQDDGEQYF. In DNA form, the CDR3 reads TGTGCCAGCTCACCACAGGATGACGGCGAGCAGTACTTC.

This chain joins TRBV5-1 and TRBJ2-2; D is uncertain. Per the germline V gene, CDR1 is SGHRS and CDR2 is YFSETQ. Trimming removed 4 bases from V and 0 bases from J, with 13 bases in between. This CDR3 spans 16 amino acids. CDR3 region: CASSPWVGPNTGELFF. CDR3 nucleotide sequence: TGCGCCAGCAGCCCCTGGGTAGGACCGAACACCGGGGAGCTGTTTTTT.

V and J are TRBV7-2 and TRBJ1-1, with 11 bases identical to TRBD1. Germline CDR1 SGHTA, CDR2 FQGNSA. The CDR3 sequence is 16 residues long. V lost 4 bases, J lost 6 bases, and 10 bases stayed unmatched. CDR3 protein: CASSSLSGTGGAEAFF. Written as DNA, the CDR3 is TGTGCCAGCAGCTCCCTTTCCGGGACAGGGGGGGCTGAAGCTTTCTTT.

V and J are TRBV3-1 (or the pseudogene TRBV3-2) and TRBJ2-1, with D perhaps TRBD2 (6 bases). Germline V gives CDR1 LGHDT, CDR2 YNNKEL (reference sequence). CDR3 length equals 13 residues. The V gene lost 6 bases and the J gene lost 1 base, with 7 bases spanning the gap. CDR3 sequence: CASRGGSYNEQFF. The CDR3 DNA reads as TGTGCCAGCAGGGGGGGTTCCTACAATGAGCAGTTCTTC.

This clone was observed once. The chain is built from TRBV7-9 and TRBJ1-2; unclear D gene. This CDR3 has 13 amino acids. CDR1 is SEHNR and CDR2 is FQNEAQ in the germline V gene (reference sequence). Trimming shortened V by 3 bases and J by 2 bases, and 7 bases separated the two germline ends. The CDR3 loop reads CASSFGENYGYTF. CDR3 in DNA: TGTGCCAGCAGCTTCGGCGAAAACTATGGCTACACCTTC.

This clone was found once. The chain recombines TRBV12-5 with TRBJ1-1; D is ambiguous. Between the trimmed V and J ends, which lost 1 base and 1 base, there was a span of 4 bases. This CDR3 is built from 13 residues. CDR1 and CDR2 from the germline V gene are LGHNT and FRNRAP. This chain's CDR3 is CASGLGQNTEAFF. CDR3 DNA sequence: TGTGCTAGTGGTTTGGGACAGAACACTGAAGCTTTCTTT.

This rearrangement joins TRBV29-1 to TRBJ2-3; 10 nucleotides match TRBD1. Trimming took 6 bases from V and 1 from J; bases not matched to a gene: 1. In germline, CDR1 is SQVTM, CDR2 ANQGSEA. The CDR3 has 13 amino acids. The CDR3 loop is CSVDRGGTDTQYF. The CDR3, as DNA: TGCAGCGTGGACAGGGGGGGCACAGATACGCAGTATTTT.